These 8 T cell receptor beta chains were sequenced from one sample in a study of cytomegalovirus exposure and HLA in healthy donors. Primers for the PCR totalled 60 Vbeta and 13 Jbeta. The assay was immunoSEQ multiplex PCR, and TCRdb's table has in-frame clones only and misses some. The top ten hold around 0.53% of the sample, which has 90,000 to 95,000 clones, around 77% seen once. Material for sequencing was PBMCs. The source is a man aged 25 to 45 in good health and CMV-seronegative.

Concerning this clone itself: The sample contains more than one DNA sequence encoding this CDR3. CDR3: CASSLGGRNQPQHF. DNA for the CDR3: TGTGCCAGCAGCTTAGGAGGTCGCAATCAGCCCCAGCATTTT. The V call is TRBV7-2, the J call TRBJ1-5; D remains ambiguous. The CDR3 consists of 14 residues. V was cut by 1 base and J by 2 bases, with 6 bases left in between. Germline V gene sequence: CDR1 SGHTA, CDR2 FQGNSA.

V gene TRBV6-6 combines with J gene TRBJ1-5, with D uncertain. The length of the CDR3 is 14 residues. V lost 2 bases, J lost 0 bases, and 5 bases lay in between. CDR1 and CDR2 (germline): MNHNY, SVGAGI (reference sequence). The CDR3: CASSYHSSNQPQHF. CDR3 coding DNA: TGTGCCAGCAGTTACCACAGTAGCAATCAGCCCCAGCATTTT.

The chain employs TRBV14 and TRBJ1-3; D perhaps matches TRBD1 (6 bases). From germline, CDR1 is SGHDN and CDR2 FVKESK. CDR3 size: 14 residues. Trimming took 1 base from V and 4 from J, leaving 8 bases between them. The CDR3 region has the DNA TGTGCCAGCAGCCAAGGGACAGCAGGAAACACCATATATTTT. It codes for CASSQGTAGNTIYF.

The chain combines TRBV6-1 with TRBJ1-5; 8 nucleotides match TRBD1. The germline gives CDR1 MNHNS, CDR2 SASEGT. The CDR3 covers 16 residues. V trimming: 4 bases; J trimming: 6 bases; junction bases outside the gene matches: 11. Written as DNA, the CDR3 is TGTGCCAGCAGTGCCCACGACAGGGGTGTCGGTCAGCCCCAGCATTTT. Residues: CASSAHDRGVGQPQHF.

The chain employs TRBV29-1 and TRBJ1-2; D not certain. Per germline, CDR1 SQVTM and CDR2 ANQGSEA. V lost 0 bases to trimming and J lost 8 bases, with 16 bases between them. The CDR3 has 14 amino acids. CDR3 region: CSVEERGGSEGYTF. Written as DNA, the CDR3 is TGCAGCGTTGAAGAACGCGGCGGGAGTGAGGGCTACACCTTC.

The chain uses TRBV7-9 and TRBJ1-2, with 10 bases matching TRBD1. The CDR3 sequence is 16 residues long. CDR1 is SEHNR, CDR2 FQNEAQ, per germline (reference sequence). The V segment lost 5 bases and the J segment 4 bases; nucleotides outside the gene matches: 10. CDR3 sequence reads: CASSPGTGVLFYGYTF. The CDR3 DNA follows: TGTGCCAGCAGCCCGGGGACAGGGGTCCTTTTCTATGGCTACACCTTC.

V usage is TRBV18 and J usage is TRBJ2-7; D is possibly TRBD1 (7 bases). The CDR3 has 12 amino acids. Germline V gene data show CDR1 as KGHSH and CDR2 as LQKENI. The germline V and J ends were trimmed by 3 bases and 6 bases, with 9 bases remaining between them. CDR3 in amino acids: CASSPQGGEQYV. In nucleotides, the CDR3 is TGTGCCAGCTCACCGCAGGGGGGCGAGCAGTACGTC.

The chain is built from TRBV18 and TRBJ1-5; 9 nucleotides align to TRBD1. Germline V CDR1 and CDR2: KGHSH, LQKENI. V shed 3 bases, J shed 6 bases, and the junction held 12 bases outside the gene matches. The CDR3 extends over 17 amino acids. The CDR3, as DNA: TGTGCCAGCTCACCTATTCAATTACAGGGGGCGACTCAGCCCCAGCATTTT. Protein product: CASSPIQLQGATQPQHF.